This record covers a single TCR beta chain. Its antigen is currently unknown. For TCR beta, libraries came from iRepertoire HTBI primers and Arm-PCR of CDR3 regions. TCRdb reanalysed the multiplex PCR reads using MiXCR and keeps one entry per CDR3 protein. In the table there are fewer than 600,000 distinct CDR3 sequences, about 20% of which are singletons. Regarding time point: persistent/refractory GD, antithyroid drugs over 5 years with positive TRAb. Construction of the TCR library relied on RNA isolated from PBMCs. This specimen comes from a study of regulatory T cells in long-lasting Graves disease. Findings of the study overall: Persistent patients shared more public clonotypes (approximately 2,900) than new patients (roughly 1,000). Lower TCR diversity characterized persistent Graves' patients relative to newly diagnosed patients. Authors noted too few samples as a limitation.

The clonotype was recovered from a female donor with Graves disease. The sequences come from peripheral blood mononuclear cells (PBMCs), collected when the disease was refractory, from a patient treated with antithyroid drugs.

In nucleotides, the CDR3 is TGCAGTGCTTCTCCTCCGACTGATTCTCTGGAGCAGTACTTC. This translates into CSASPPTDSLEQYF. The chain couples TRBV20-1 to TRBJ2-7; D is undetermined. CDR1 is DFQATT and CDR2 is SNEGSKA in the germline V gene (reference sequence). There are 14 residues in the CDR3. V lost 5 bases and J 7 bases, leaving 21 bases between the germline ends.